This TCR beta chain was captured by sequencing in a study of cytomegalovirus exposure and HLA in healthy donors. PCR involved 60 Vbeta and 13 Jbeta primers. Generated by immunoSEQ multiplex PCR, the TCRdb table keeps only in-frame clones and is missing some. This sample carries 38,000 or so clones, with approximately 10% going to the ten biggest clones. V shed 5 bases, J shed 2 bases, and the junction held 3 bases outside the gene matches. Germline CDR1 SGHTA, CDR2 FQGNSA. The CDR3 has 14 residues. This receptor was taken from a man aged 40-49 years in good health and CMV-seropositive. The chain uses TRBV7-2 and TRBJ2-3; 8 bases are a match to TRBD2. The sequenced material came from PBMCs. The CDR3 DNA is TGTGCCAGCAGCCGGGGACTAGTCACAGATACGCAGTATTTT. Its protein product is CASSRGLVTDTQYF.